These 13 T cell receptor delta chains were all obtained from the same sample, sequenced in a study of Vδ1+ human thymocytes. Overall study results and limits: Thymic TRG and TRD repertoires appeared highly polyclonal.

The template was reverse-transcribed extracted RNA. Pooled V-gene forward primers with one constant-region reverse primer generated the CDR3 amplicons by multiplex PCR. TCRdb reprocessed the multiplex PCR reads using CATT. In the table there are more than 50,000 delta-chain clones, about 15% of which are singletons. The antigens these receptors bind are not known. Source material: Vdelta1+ gamma-delta thymocytes from the thymus. Subset in this sample: FACS-sorted CD3+ TCRalphabeta- TCRVdelta1+ TCRVdelta2- thymocytes. These receptors were taken from a boy less than two years old who had congenital heart surgery.

Only a few counts were recorded for this clone. The chain employs TRDV1 and TRDJ1, with TRDD3 matching 9 bases. The germline V gene encodes CDR1 TSWWSYY and CDR2 QGS. The junction had 14 bases not matched to a gene; V was cut back by 4 bases and J by 2 bases. The CDR3 consists of 18 residues. The CDR3 spells CALGAEGPWGIWTDKLIF. CDR3 sequence (DNA): TGTGCTCTTGGGGCTGAGGGGCCCTGGGGGATTTGGACCGATAAACTCATCTTT.

This chain joins TRDV1 and TRDJ1, with 9 bases that match TRDD3. The CDR3 runs to 18 residues. In germline, CDR1 is TSWWSYY, CDR2 QGS. J gave up 8 bases and V 3 bases, and 19 bases lay outside the gene matches. CDR3 loop: CALGELFPRGAGGFKLIF. DNA of the CDR3: TGTGCTCTTGGGGAGTTGTTTCCTCGAGGTGCTGGGGGATTCAAACTCATCTTT.

The chain employs TRDV1 and TRDJ1; possibly TRDD3 for D (6 bases). The germline V gene encodes CDR1 TSWWSYY and CDR2 QGS. The CDR3 has 20 amino acids. Trimming removed 5 bases at V and 2 bases at J, with 30 bases between. The CDR3 spells CALGLHLFLGTPPETDKLIF. DNA for the CDR3: TGTGCTCTTGGGTTACACCTCTTTCTGGGGACTCCCCCTGAGACCGATAAACTCATCTTT.

This chain uses TRDV1 with TRDJ1; D perhaps matches TRDD3 (6 bases). The ends were cut back, 3 bases at V and 0 bases at J, with 35 bases in the middle. CDR1 and CDR2 (germline): TSWWSYY, QGS. The CDR3 loop spans 23 amino acids. CDR3: CALGDSSKAWTWGFLSNTDKLIF. In nucleotides, the CDR3 is TGTGCTCTTGGGGACTCCTCAAAGGCCTGGACCTGGGGTTTTCTGAGTAACACCGATAAACTCATCTTT.

Remarks on this clone: At one boundary the junction diverges from the germline segment, which might be a read error. Other DNA sequences in this specimen translate into the identical CDR3. The J gene is TRDJ1, the V gene TRDV1, with 7 positions matching TRDD3. The CDR3 totals 20 residues. Germline assignment: CDR1 TSWWSYY and CDR2 QGS. The CDR3 spells CALGVPRKLPSYWGSMRLIF. CDR3 coding DNA: TGTGCTCTGGGGGTCCCCCGTAAACTTCCCTCGTACTGGGGAAGTATGCGACTCATCTTT.

The sample holds a few counts of this clone. The V and J genes are TRDV1 and TRDJ1, with D possibly called TRDD2 or TRDD3 (6 bases each). This CDR3 spans 17 amino acids. The germline V gene encodes CDR1 TSWWSYY and CDR2 QGS. V lost 2 bases and J 4 bases, leaving 20 bases between the germline ends. CDR3 in DNA: TGTGCTCTTGGGGAATCCTACGTAGCTGGGGATCTCGATAAACTCATCTTT. Protein: CALGESYVAGDLDKLIF.

The J gene is TRDJ1, the V gene TRDV1; unclear D gene. Germline V gene sequence: CDR1 TSWWSYY, CDR2 QGS. CDR3 length: 15 residues. Trimming removed 0 bases at V and 5 bases at J, with 13 bases between. CDR3 residues: CALGELGVDGDKLIF. CDR3 bases: TGTGCTCTTGGGGAACTAGGAGTCGATGGGGATAAACTCATCTTT.

The rearrangement joins TRDV1 to TRDJ1, with 8 bases that match TRDD3. This CDR3 has 21 amino acids. Losses at the gene ends were 3 bases for V and 5 bases for J; bases not matched to a gene: 26. Germline-derived CDR1 and CDR2 are TSWWSYY and QGS. CDR3 sequence: CALGETTRWFSITGGKDKLIF. CDR3 sequence (DNA): TGTGCTCTTGGGGAGACTACCCGCTGGTTCTCCATTACTGGGGGTAAGGATAAACTCATCTTT.

The rearrangement links TRDV1 to TRDJ1; 8 bases agree with TRDD3. This CDR3 comprises 19 residues. Looked up from germline, CDR1 is TSWWSYY and CDR2 is QGS. V lost 0 bases to trimming and J lost 0 bases; unmatched junction nucleotides: 12. In DNA form, the CDR3 reads TGTGCTCTTGGGGAACTAGTGCTGGGGGAACTAGTGTACACCGATAAACTCATCTTT. Protein product: CALGELVLGELVYTDKLIF.

This sequence joins TRDV1 and TRDJ1; TRDD3 matches 9 bases. The CDR3 length is 22 residues. CDR1 and CDR2 from the germline V gene are TSWWSYY and QGS. The trim removed 2 bases at V and 1 base at J, leaving 23 bases unmatched. The CDR3 loop is CALGEKGHLSPVLGDPTDKLIF. In DNA form, the CDR3 reads TGTGCTCTTGGGGAAAAGGGGCACCTCTCGCCAGTACTGGGGGACCCCACCGATAAACTCATCTTT.

This clone was seen more than once but under ten times. The V and J genes are TRDV1 and TRDJ1, with 10 bases aligning to TRDD3. The J segment lost 3 bases and the V segment lost 5 bases, leaving 30 bases of the junction unmatched. Germline V lookup: CDR1 TSWWSYY, CDR2 QGS. The CDR3 totals 23 residues. The CDR3 loop reads CALGSKSTLLYTGGLGCADKLIF. The CDR3 region has the DNA TGTGCTCTTGGGTCCAAATCGACTCTTCTCTACACTGGGGGATTGGGTTGTGCCGATAAACTCATCTTT.

This clone was detected a few times. The rearrangement links TRDV1 to TRDJ1; D is unclear. V gave up 2 bases and J gave up 6 bases, with 13 bases separating them. This CDR3 is built from 14 residues. The germline CDR1 and CDR2 sequences are TSWWSYY and QGS. The CDR3 is CALGESPGPNKLIF. The CDR3 DNA reads TGTGCTCTTGGGGAAAGTCCGGGCCCTAATAAACTCATCTTT.

The rearrangement links TRDV1 to TRDJ1, with 8 bases aligning to TRDD3. CDR1 and CDR2 from the germline V gene are TSWWSYY and QGS. V gave up 5 bases and J gave up 0 bases; unmatched junction bases: 5. The length of the CDR3 is 15 residues. The CDR3 loop reads CALGIVLGDTDKLIF. In DNA, the CDR3 is TGTGCTCTTGGGATCGTACTGGGGGACACCGATAAACTCATCTTT.